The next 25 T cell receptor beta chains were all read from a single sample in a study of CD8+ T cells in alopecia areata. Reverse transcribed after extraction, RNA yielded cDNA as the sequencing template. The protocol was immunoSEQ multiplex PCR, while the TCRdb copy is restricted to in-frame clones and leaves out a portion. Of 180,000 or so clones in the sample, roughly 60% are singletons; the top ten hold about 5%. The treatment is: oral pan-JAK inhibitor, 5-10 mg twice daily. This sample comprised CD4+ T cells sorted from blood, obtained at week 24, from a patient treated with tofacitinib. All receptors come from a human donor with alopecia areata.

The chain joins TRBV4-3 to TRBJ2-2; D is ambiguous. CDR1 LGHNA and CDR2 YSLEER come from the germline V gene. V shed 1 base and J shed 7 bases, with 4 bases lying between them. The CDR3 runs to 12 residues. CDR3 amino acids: CASSQGSGELFF. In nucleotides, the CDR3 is TGCGCCAGCAGCCAAGGGAGCGGGGAGCTGTTTTTT.

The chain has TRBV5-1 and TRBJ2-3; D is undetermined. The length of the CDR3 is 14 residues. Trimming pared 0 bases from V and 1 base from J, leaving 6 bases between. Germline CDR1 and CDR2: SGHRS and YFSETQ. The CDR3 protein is CASSLGPGTDTQYF. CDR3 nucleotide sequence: TGCGCCAGCAGCTTGGGCCCAGGCACAGATACGCAGTATTTT.

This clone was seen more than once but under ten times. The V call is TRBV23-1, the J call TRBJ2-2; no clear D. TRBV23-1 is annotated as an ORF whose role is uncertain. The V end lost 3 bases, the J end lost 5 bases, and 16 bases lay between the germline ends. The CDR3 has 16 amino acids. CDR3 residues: CASSQEVGKETGELFF. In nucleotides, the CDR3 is TGCGCCAGCAGTCAGGAAGTGGGGAAGGAGACCGGGGAGCTGTTTTTT.

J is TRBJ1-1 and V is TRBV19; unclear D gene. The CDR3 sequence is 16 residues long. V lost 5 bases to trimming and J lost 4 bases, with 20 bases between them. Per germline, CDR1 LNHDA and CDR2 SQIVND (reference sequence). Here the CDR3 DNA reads TGTGCCAGTAGTCCCGCCTTTAAAGTAGTCGGCACTGAAGCTTTCTTT. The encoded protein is CASSPAFKVVGTEAFF.

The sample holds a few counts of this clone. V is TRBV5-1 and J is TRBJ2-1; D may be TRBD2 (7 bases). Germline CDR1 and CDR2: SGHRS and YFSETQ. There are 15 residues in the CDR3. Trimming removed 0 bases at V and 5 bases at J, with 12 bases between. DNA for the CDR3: TGCGCCAGCAGCTTGGTGGGGGGGCCGGACAATGAGCAGTTCTTC. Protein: CASSLVGGPDNEQFF.

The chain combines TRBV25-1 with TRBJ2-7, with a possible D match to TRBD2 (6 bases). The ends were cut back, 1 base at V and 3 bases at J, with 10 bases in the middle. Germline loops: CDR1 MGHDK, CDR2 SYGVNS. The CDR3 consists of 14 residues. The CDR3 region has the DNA TGTGCCAGCAGTGAATTACTAGCTGGCTACGAGCAGTACTTC. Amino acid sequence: CASSELLAGYEQYF.

The CDR3 DNA reads as TGTGCCAGCAGTTCAGTGAGCTCTGGGGCCAACGTCCTGACTTTC. Protein: CASSSVSSGANVLTF. The chain has TRBV27 and TRBJ2-6; D gene uncertain. Trimming pared 4 bases from V and 0 bases from J, leaving 7 bases between. The CDR3 is 15 residues long. Germline CDR1 MNHEY, CDR2 SMNVEV (reference sequence).

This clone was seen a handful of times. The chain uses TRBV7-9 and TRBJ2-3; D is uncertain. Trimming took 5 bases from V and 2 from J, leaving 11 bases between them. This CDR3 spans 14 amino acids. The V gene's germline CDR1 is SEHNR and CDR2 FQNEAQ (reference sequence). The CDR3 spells CASSQAAYTDTQYF. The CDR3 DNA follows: TGTGCCAGCAGCCAGGCAGCATACACAGATACGCAGTATTTT.

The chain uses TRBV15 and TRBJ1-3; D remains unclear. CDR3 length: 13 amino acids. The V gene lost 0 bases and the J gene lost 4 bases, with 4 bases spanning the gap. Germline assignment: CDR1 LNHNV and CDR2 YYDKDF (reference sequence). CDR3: CATSRDEGNTIYF. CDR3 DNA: TGTGCCACCAGCAGAGACGAAGGAAACACCATATATTTT.

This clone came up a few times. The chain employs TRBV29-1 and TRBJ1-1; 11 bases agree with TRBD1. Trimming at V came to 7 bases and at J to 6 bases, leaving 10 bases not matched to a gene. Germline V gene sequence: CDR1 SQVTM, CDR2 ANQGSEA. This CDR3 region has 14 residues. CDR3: CSATKDRGRAEAFF. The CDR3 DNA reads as TGCAGCGCAACCAAGGACAGGGGGCGTGCTGAAGCTTTCTTT.

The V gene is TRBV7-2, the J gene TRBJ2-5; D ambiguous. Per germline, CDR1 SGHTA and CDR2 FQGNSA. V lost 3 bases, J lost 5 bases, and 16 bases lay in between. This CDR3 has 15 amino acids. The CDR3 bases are TGTGCCAGCAGCTTGACTGGCTCTTTGCTTGAGACCCAGTACTTC. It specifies CASSLTGSLLETQYF. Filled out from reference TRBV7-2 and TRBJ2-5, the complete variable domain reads GAGVSQSPSNKVTEKGKDVELRCDPISGHTALYWYRQSLGQGLEFLIYFQGNSAPDKSGLPSDRFSAERTGGSVSTLTIQRTQQEDSAVYLCASSLTGSLLETQYFGPGTRLLVL.

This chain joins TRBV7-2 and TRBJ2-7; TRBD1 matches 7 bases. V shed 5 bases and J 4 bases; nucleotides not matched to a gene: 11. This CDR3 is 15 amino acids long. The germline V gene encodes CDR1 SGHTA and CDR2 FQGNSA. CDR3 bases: TGTGCCAGCAGCCCAGACGGACAGGTGTATTACGAGCAGTACTTC. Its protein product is CASSPDGQVYYEQYF.

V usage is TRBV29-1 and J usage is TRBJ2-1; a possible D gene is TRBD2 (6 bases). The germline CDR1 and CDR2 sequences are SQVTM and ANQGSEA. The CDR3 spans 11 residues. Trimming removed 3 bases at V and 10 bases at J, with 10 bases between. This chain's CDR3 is CSVDGGSEQFF. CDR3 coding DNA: TGCAGCGTTGATGGGGGGTCGGAGCAGTTCTTC.

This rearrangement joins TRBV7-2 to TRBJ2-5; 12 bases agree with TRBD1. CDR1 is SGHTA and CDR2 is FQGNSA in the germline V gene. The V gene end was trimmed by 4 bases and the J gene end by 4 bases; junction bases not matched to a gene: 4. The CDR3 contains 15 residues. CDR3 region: CASSYRDRGRETQYF. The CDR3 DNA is TGTGCCAGCAGCTATCGGGACAGGGGGCGAGAGACCCAGTACTTC.

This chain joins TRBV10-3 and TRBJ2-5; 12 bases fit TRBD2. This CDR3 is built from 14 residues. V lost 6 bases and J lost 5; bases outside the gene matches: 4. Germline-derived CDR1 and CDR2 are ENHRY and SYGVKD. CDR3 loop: CAIRTSGSEETQYF. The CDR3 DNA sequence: TGTGCCATCAGGACTAGCGGGAGTGAGGAGACCCAGTACTTC.

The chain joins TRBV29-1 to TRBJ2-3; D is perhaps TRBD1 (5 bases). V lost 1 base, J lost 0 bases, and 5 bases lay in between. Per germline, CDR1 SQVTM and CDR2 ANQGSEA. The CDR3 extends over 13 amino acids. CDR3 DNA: TGCAGCGTTGAAGGACAGAGCACAGATACGCAGTATTTT. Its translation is CSVEGQSTDTQYF.

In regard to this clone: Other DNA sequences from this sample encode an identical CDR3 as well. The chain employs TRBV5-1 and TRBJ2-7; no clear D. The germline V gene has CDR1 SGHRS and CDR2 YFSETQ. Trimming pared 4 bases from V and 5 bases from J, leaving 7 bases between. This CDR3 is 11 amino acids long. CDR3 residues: CASSLEDEQYF. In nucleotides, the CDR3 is TGCGCCAGCAGCCTAGAGGACGAGCAGTACTTC.

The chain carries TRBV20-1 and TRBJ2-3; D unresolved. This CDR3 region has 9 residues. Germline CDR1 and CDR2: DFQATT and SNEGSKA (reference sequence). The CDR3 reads CQITDTQYF. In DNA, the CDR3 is TGCCAAATAACAGATACGCAGTATTTT.

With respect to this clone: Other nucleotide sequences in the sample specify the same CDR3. This chain's CDR3 is CASSERAQPQHF. The CDR3 nucleotides read TGTGCCAGCAGTGAACGCGCTCAGCCCCAGCATTTT. This chain connects TRBV6-1 to TRBJ1-5; D unclear. This CDR3 spans 12 amino acids. Germline V gene data show CDR1 as MNHNS and CDR2 as SASEGT. Trimming shortened V by 2 bases and J by 6 bases, and 5 bases separated the two germline ends.

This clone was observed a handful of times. The CDR3 is CASSEGTRPSYEQYF. CDR3 nucleotide sequence: TGTGCCAGCAGCGAAGGGACCAGGCCGTCCTACGAGCAGTACTTC. The chain has TRBV7-2 and TRBJ2-7; D may correspond to TRBD1 or TRBD2 (5 bases each). Trimming removed 5 bases from V and 1 base from J, with 15 bases in between. The CDR3 loop spans 15 amino acids. Germline V gene lookup returns CDR1 SGHTA and CDR2 FQGNSA.

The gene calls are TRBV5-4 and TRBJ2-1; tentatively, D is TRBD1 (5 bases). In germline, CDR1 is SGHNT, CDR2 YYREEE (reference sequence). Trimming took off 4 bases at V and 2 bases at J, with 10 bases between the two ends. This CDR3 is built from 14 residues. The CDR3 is CASSPPGTYNEQFF. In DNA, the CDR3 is TGTGCCAGCAGCCCCCCAGGGACCTACAATGAGCAGTTCTTC.

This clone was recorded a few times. The CDR3 bases are TGCAGCGTTGAGGAGGGGGACACTGAAGCTTTCTTT. As protein: CSVEEGDTEAFF. This sequence joins TRBV29-1 and TRBJ1-1; weak D call: TRBD1 (6 bases). Trimming took off 3 bases at V and 3 bases at J, with 8 bases between the two ends. This CDR3 has 12 residues. Germline assignment: CDR1 SQVTM and CDR2 ANQGSEA.

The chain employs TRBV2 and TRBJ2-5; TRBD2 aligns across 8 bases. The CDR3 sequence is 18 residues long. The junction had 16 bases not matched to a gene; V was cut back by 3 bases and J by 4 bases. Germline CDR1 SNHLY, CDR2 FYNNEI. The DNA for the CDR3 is TGTGCCAGCAGTGAGGACTCGGCGGGAGGTTCCGGGGTAGAGACCCAGTACTTC. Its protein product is CASSEDSAGGSGVETQYF.

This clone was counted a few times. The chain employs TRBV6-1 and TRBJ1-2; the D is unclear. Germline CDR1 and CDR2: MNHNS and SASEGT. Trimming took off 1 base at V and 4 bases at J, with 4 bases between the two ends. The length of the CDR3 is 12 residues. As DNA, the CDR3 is TGTGCCAGCAGTGAAGACAGCTATGGCTACACCTTC. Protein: CASSEDSYGYTF.

The chain's CDR3 is CASRGLAGPRYEQYF. CDR3 sequence (DNA): TGCGCCAGCAGGGGACTAGCGGGACCCCGGTACGAGCAGTACTTC. The V and J genes are TRBV5-1 and TRBJ2-7; 13 nucleotides align to TRBD2. Germline V gene data show CDR1 as SGHRS and CDR2 as YFSETQ. The junction had 6 bases not matched to a gene; V was cut back by 5 bases and J by 4 bases. CDR3 length equals 15 residues.